These 29 T cell receptor beta chains were all obtained from the same sample, sequenced in a study of tumor-infiltrating lymphocytes in oesophageal squamous cell carcinoma (dated by TCRdb to the mid-2010s). Receptor amplification or capture employed PCR. TCRdb lists the instrument as Illumina HiSeq 2000. TCRdb cleaned the public reads at Q25 with fastp, built clones with MiXCR and kept in-frame beta chains. Entries that share a CDR3 protein sequence are merged under the most common genes and DNA. The sample table holds over 3,500 distinct CDR3 sequences, of which 14% to 15% were seen once. Less than 20% of the sample belongs to the ten largest clones. The sample taken for sequencing was esophageal tumor tissue. These receptors all come from a male donor with esophageal squamous cell carcinoma.

The genes are TRBV5-8 and TRBJ1-1; D may be TRBD1 (5 bases). Trimming left V 2 bases short and J 1 base short, with 15 bases between. Germline CDR1 and CDR2: SGHTS and YDEGEE. This CDR3 spans 16 amino acids. The CDR3 spells CASSFVQGIGNTEAFF. The CDR3 DNA is TGTGCCAGCAGCTTCGTGCAGGGTATAGGGAACACTGAAGCTTTCTTT.

This clonotype is medium-sized in the sample. The junction and the germline gene differ at one end; a read error may be behind it. The chain joins TRBV7-3 to TRBJ2-7; a weak D match, TRBD2 (5 bases). This CDR3 region has 14 residues. Germline loops: CDR1 SGHTA, CDR2 FQGTGA. CDR3 residues: CASSDGVSNSPLHF. In DNA form, the CDR3 reads TGTGCCAGCAGCGACGGGGTCTCTAATTCACCCCTCCACTTC.

This clonotype has just a few counts. It may be a read error: a sequence one base away is much more abundant. The V and J genes are TRBV7-3 and TRBJ2-5, with 16 bases identical to TRBD2. Trimming removed 5 bases from V and 11 bases from J; junction bases left unmatched: 20. CDR3 length: 19 amino acids. Germline CDR1 is SGHTA and CDR2 is FQGTGA. In DNA form, the CDR3 reads TGTGCCAGCAGCACCTCCGGCGGGACTAGCGGGGGGGCTTTGAATGAGCAGTACTTC. Translation gives CASSTSGGTSGGALNEQYF.

As regards this clonotype: Relative to the germline gene, one junction end is altered; a read error may explain this. The J gene is TRBJ1-5, the V gene TRBV7-6, with D possibly being TRBD1 (5 bases). The CDR3 is 16 amino acids. Germline loops: CDR1 SGHVS, CDR2 FNYEAQ. The CDR3 DNA is TGTGCTAGGACCCTTCCAGGACAAGAGAGCAATGAGCCCCAGCATTTT. It encodes CARTLPGQESNEPQHF.

This clonotype counts as large (0.1 to 1%). The chain carries TRBV25-1 and TRBJ2-5; D is undetermined. CDR1 MGHDK and CDR2 SYGVNS come from the germline V gene. The CDR3 consists of 15 residues. Trimming took off 3 bases at V and 5 bases at J, with 16 bases between the two ends. The CDR3 DNA reads as TGTGCCAGCAGTGATGACCGAGTACGCAGGGAGACCCAGTACTTC. Protein product: CASSDDRVRRETQYF. The variable domain in full, completed from reference TRBV25-1 and TRBJ2-5, reads EADIYQTPRYLVIGTGKKITLECSQTMGHDKMYWYQQDPGMELHLIHYSYGVNSTEKGDLSSESTVSRIRTEHFPLTLESARPSHTSQYLCASSDDRVRRETQYFGPGTRLLVL.

This clonotype was observed many times. The J gene is TRBJ2-3, the V gene TRBV5-4; the D is unclear. Germline values: CDR1 SGHNT, CDR2 YYREEE (reference sequence). V was cut by 3 bases and J by 2 bases, with 4 bases left in between. The CDR3 sequence is 12 residues long. The CDR3 DNA sequence: TGTGCCAGCAGCTCGATCACAGATACGCAGTATTTT. It codes for CASSSITDTQYF.

This clonotype has a count of ten or more. The chain is built from TRBV6-6 and TRBJ2-2; TRBD1 aligns across 9 bases. The V segment lost 0 bases and the J segment 6 bases; nucleotides outside the gene matches: 14. Germline V CDR1 and CDR2: MNHNY, SVGAGI (reference sequence). The CDR3 spans 19 residues. The CDR3: CASSYSIFSLGQGSGELFF. The CDR3, as DNA: TGTGCCAGCAGTTACTCGATCTTTTCGCTCGGACAGGGGTCCGGGGAGCTGTTTTTT.

In its sample, this clonotype was seen a few times. The junction differs from germline at one of its ends, possibly a read error. J is TRBJ1-1 and V is TRBV19; tentative D call: TRBD1 (6 bases). This CDR3 contains 17 residues. Per the germline V gene, CDR1 is LNHDA and CDR2 is SQIVND (reference sequence). For the CDR3, the DNA is TGTGCCAGTAGCATCCTGAGGAACAGGGCGAACACCGGGGAGCTGTATTTT. This encodes CASSILRNRANTGELYF.

By share, this clonotype counts as medium-sized. V is TRBV6-1 and J is TRBJ1-5; 9 bases map to TRBD1. The J segment lost 4 bases and the V segment lost 5 bases, leaving 3 bases of the junction unmatched. The CDR3 runs 14 residues. Germline values: CDR1 MNHNS, CDR2 SASEGT. The CDR3 coding sequence is TGTGCCAGCAGTTTGACAGGGGGAAATCAGCCCCAGCATTTT. Translation gives CASSLTGGNQPQHF.

This clonotype was found many times. This rearrangement joins TRBV12-3 or TRBV12-4 to TRBJ1-4, with unresolved D. Trimming pared 6 bases from V and 0 bases from J, leaving 17 bases between. The CDR3 extends over 17 amino acids. Here the CDR3 reads CASSPESILATNEKLFF. The CDR3 nucleotides are TGTGCCAGCAGCCCTGAGAGTATCCTTGCAACTAATGAAAAACTGTTTTTT.

Note on this clonotype: Since no conserved phenylalanine or tryptophan closes the CDR3, a read error is the likely cause. Because the CDR3's place on the DNA is in doubt, the DNA is left out and the CDR3 is given as listed by TCRdb. This chain links TRBV25-1 with TRBJ2-6; TRBD2, the D gene given by the table, was not confirmed from the DNA. Termini included, the CDR3 measures 10 amino acids. Germline V gene lookup returns CDR1 MGHDK and CDR2 SYGVNS. This CDR3 is CASSTTGTSG.

There are many counts of this clonotype. V usage is TRBV2 and J usage is TRBJ1-1, with D possibly TRBD1 on 5 matching bases. The V gene's germline CDR1 is SNHLY and CDR2 FYNNEI. V was shortened by 5 bases and J by 0 bases, with 7 bases between the two germline ends. The CDR3 length is 13 residues. CDR3 region: CASSRGLNTEAFF. The DNA of the CDR3 is TGTGCCAGCAGTCGGGGCTTGAACACTGAAGCTTTCTTT.

As to this clonotype: No conserved phenylalanine or tryptophan ends this CDR3, so it is likely a read error. The DNA is left out, because the CDR3 cannot be placed on it with certainty; the CDR3 is given as TCRdb lists it. The rearrangement joins TRBV11-3 to TRBJ2-7; TRBD2 is the table's D call, not checked against the DNA. Germline V gives CDR1 SGHNT, CDR2 YENEEA. Inclusive of both ends, the CDR3 amounts to 15 amino acids. The CDR3: CASSLSHRNGYTFGS.

By share, this clonotype ranks as medium-sized. V is TRBV27 and J is TRBJ2-1; 9 bases fit TRBD2. The CDR3 is made up of 12 amino acids. After removal of 7 bases from V and 8 bases from J, the junction contained 3 bases not matched to a gene. Germline-derived CDR1 and CDR2 are MNHEY and SMNVEV (reference sequence). CDR3 in amino acids: CASKRGVYEQFF. The CDR3 DNA reads TGTGCCAGCAAGCGGGGGGTTTATGAGCAGTTCTTC.

In this sample, this clonotype turned up a few times. The genes are TRBV18 and TRBJ2-5; D perhaps matches TRBD2 (6 bases). Trimming took 3 bases from V and 11 from J, leaving 22 bases between them. Per the germline V gene, CDR1 is KGHSH and CDR2 is LQKENI. CDR3 size: 15 residues. The CDR3 region is CASSPGIADNNEQYF. CDR3 bases: TGTGCCAGCTCACCCGGTATAGCGGATAACAATGAGCAGTACTTC.

This clonotype has only a few counts. The junction differs from germline at one of its ends, possibly a read error. The J gene is TRBJ2-3, the V gene TRBV7-8; perhaps TRBD1 as D (6 bases). CDR3 length equals 13 residues. Germline CDR1 and CDR2: SGHVS and FQNEAQ. The CDR3 sequence: CASSLEQGDEQFF. The CDR3 DNA is TGTGCCAGCAGCTTAGAACAGGGTGACGAGCAGTTCTTT.

This clonotype was detected a few times. V and J are TRBV5-1 and TRBJ2-7; TRBD2 agrees at 7 bases. The last part of the DNA fits TRBJ2-1 better; the J call may be wrong. The CDR3 consists of 14 residues. CDR1 and CDR2 (germline): SGHRS, YFSETQ. CDR3 bases: TGCGCCAGCAGCTTGGAAGCGGGGCTCGGGACCCAGTTCTTC. As protein: CASSLEAGLGTQFF.

This clonotype was counted many times. The gene calls are TRBV24-1 and TRBJ2-1; D unclear. The CDR3 is 14 amino acids. V lost 8 bases and J 6 bases, leaving 16 bases between the germline ends. Germline-derived CDR1 and CDR2 are KGHDR and SFDVKD. The CDR3 spells CATNSAGLSNEQFF. CDR3 coding DNA: TGTGCCACCAATTCCGCCGGATTGAGCAATGAGCAGTTCTTC.

This clonotype was seen ten or more times. The gene calls are TRBV14 and TRBJ2-3; D possibly corresponds to TRBD2 (6 bases). Trimming shortened V by 6 bases and J by 2 bases, and 18 bases separated the two germline ends. Per germline, CDR1 SGHDN and CDR2 FVKESK. The CDR3 extends over 16 amino acids. The CDR3: CASSFSVGGLTDTQYF. The CDR3 DNA sequence: TGTGCCAGCAGTTTTAGTGTCGGGGGACTCACAGATACGCAGTATTTT.

By frequency in the sample, this clonotype is medium-sized (0.01 to 0.1%). A junction end diverges from the germline sequence, so it may reflect a read error. CDR3 amino acids: CASSPSGYNSPLHF. CDR3 bases: TGTGCCAGCAGCCCGTCGGGGTATAATTCACCCCTCCACTTC. V and J are TRBV7-9 and TRBJ2-5, with D perhaps TRBD2 (5 bases). The CDR3 is 14 residues long. Looked up from germline, CDR1 is SEHNR and CDR2 is FQNEAQ (reference sequence).

This clonotype was recorded a few times. The chain recombines TRBV10-3 with TRBJ2-1; the match to TRBD2 covers 9 bases. With 4 bases clipped from V and 5 bases from J, the junction kept 6 bases outside the gene matches. The germline V gene encodes CDR1 ENHRY and CDR2 SYGVKD. CDR3 length: 15 amino acids. CDR3 sequence reads: CAISGRGGLDNEQFF. CDR3 nucleotide sequence: TGTGCCATCAGTGGGCGGGGGGGCCTCGACAATGAGCAGTTCTTC.

This clonotype was counted a few times. It is likely a read error, because the conserved phenylalanine at the end of the CDR3 is missing. The limits of the CDR3 on the DNA are not certain, so only TCRdb's listed CDR3 is given. This chain links TRBV7-8 with TRBJ2-5; the D segment call TRBD2 is taken from the table without a DNA check. Including both end residues, the CDR3 is 18 amino acids long. Looked up from germline, CDR1 is SGHVS and CDR2 is FQNEAQ. CDR3 protein: CASSLNRTPYNSPLHFGN.

This clonotype occurred many times. The chain recombines TRBV5-5 with TRBJ2-7; 8 nucleotides agree with TRBD1. Trimming at V came to 5 bases and at J to 9 bases, leaving 10 bases not matched to a gene. Germline CDR1 and CDR2: SGHKS and YYEKEE (reference sequence). The CDR3 loop spans 13 amino acids. CDR3 nucleotides: TGTGCCAGCAGTACGGACAGGGACCTTCGGCAGTACTTC. Amino acid sequence: CASSTDRDLRQYF.

Within the sample, this clonotype is medium-sized. The CDR3 sequence: CASSLTGGYGNTIYF. The DNA of the CDR3 is TGTGCCAGCAGCTTGACAGGGGGCTACGGAAACACCATATATTTT. V is TRBV7-9 and J is TRBJ1-3; 10 nucleotides line up with TRBD1. The CDR3 covers 15 residues. With 3 bases clipped from V and 4 bases from J, the junction kept 3 bases outside the gene matches. Germline V gene sequence: CDR1 SEHNR, CDR2 FQNEAQ (reference sequence).

Sample share makes this clonotype large. This chain connects TRBV11-1 to TRBJ2-3; 7 bases align to TRBD1. The germline V gene has CDR1 SGHAT and CDR2 FQDESV (reference sequence). Losses at the gene ends were 5 bases for V and 1 base for J; bases not matched to a gene: 3. The length of the CDR3 is 14 residues. The CDR3 sequence is CASSTGQGTDTQYF. The CDR3 nucleotides are TGTGCCAGCAGCACTGGACAGGGCACAGATACGCAGTATTTT.

Notes on this clonotype: The conserved phenylalanine or tryptophan normally closing the CDR3 is absent here, so this likely arose from a read error. Because the CDR3's place on the DNA is in doubt, the DNA is left out and the CDR3 is given as listed by TCRdb. The chain links TRBV10-3 to TRBJ1-6. The CDR3 has 12 amino acids, counting both end residues. Germline CDR1 and CDR2: ENHRY and SYGVKD. CDR3 in amino acids: CAIRQGRTLLHL.

On this clonotype: Possible read error: a much larger clone is one base away. This chain joins TRBV6-9 and TRBJ1-1, with a possible D match to TRBD1 (5 bases). The CDR3 runs to 17 residues. Germline-derived CDR1 and CDR2 are MNHGY and SVAAGI. The CDR3 coding sequence is TGTGCCAGCAGTTATTTGCAGGGTGGCTCCTATAATTCACCCCTCCGCTTT. Amino acid sequence: CASSYLQGGSYNSPLRF.

J is TRBJ1-1 and V is TRBV9, with TRBD1 matching 11 bases. The length of the CDR3 is 15 residues. The V segment lost 4 bases and the J segment 7 bases; nucleotides outside the gene matches: 9. The V gene's germline CDR1 is SGDLS and CDR2 YYNGEE. The CDR3 region is CASSTRGTGGDEAFF. CDR3 nucleotides: TGTGCCAGCAGCACCCGGGGGACAGGGGGGGATGAAGCTTTCTTT. Supplemented by reference TRBV9 and TRBJ1-1, the full variable domain reads DSGVTQTPKHLITATGQRVTLRCSPRSGDLSVYWYQQSLDQGLQFLIQYYNGEERAKGNILERFSAQQFPDLHSELNLSSLELGDSALYFCASSTRGTGGDEAFFGQGTRLTVV.

By sample fraction, this clonotype is medium-sized. The chain links TRBV12-3 or TRBV12-4 to TRBJ1-1, with TRBD1 identical over 8 bases. V was pared by 10 bases and J by 1 base, with 5 bases of the junction left unmatched. This CDR3 has 13 amino acids. The CDR3 DNA is TGTGCCACCAGACAGGGGAAGAACACTGAAGCTTTCTTT. Its protein product is CATRQGKNTEAFF.